Below are 19 T cell receptor beta chains sequenced from a single sample in a study of blood T cell repertoires in COVID-19. Sequencing used immunoSEQ multiplex PCR; TCRdb keeps in-frame clones, though not all of them. In the table there are 200,000 or so clones, approximately 84% of which are singletons. Sequencing was done on a sample of peripheral blood. The receptors come from an older woman with acute or convalescent COVID-19.

The V and J genes are TRBV30 and TRBJ2-3; 8 bases map to TRBD2. The CDR3 loop spans 15 amino acids. V shed 0 bases and J 5 bases; nucleotides not matched to a gene: 7. CDR1 GTSNPN and CDR2 SVGIG come from the germline V gene (reference sequence). Written as DNA, the CDR3 is TGTGCCTGGAGTGTACGGCGGGGGGCGAGAGATACGCAGTATTTT. Encoded protein: CAWSVRRGARDTQYF. The whole variable domain, remainder taken from reference TRBV30 and TRBJ2-3, is SQTIHQWPATLVQPVGSPLSLECTVEGTSNPNLYWYRQAAGRGLQLLFYSVGIGQISSEVPQNLSASRPQDRQFILSSKKLLLSDSGFYLCAWSVRRGARDTQYFGPGTRLTVL.

The chain has TRBV3-1 (or the pseudogene TRBV3-2) and TRBJ2-7, with a weak D call TRBD2 (5 bases). V was pared by 0 bases and J by 6 bases, with 9 bases between. From germline, CDR1 is LGHDT and CDR2 YNNKEL (reference sequence). This CDR3 is 13 amino acids long. The CDR3 is CASSQEPGVEQYF. Written as DNA, the CDR3 is TGTGCCAGCAGCCAAGAACCCGGGGTCGAGCAGTACTTC.

V is TRBV10-2 and J is TRBJ2-3, with D possibly TRBD1 on 7 matching bases. Germline CDR1 WSHSY, CDR2 SAAADI. The CDR3 runs to 14 residues. The V gene lost 10 bases and the J gene lost 5 bases, with 19 bases spanning the gap. The CDR3 DNA follows: TGCGCCACTGCCCCAGGGGGGCCGATAGATACGCAGTATTTT. This encodes CATAPGGPIDTQYF.

The V call is TRBV5-6, the J call TRBJ2-7, with a weak D call TRBD1 (5 bases). The V gene's germline CDR1 is SGHDT and CDR2 YYEEEE. The length of the CDR3 is 13 residues. Between the trimmed V and J ends, which lost 1 base and 3 bases, there was a span of 8 bases. The CDR3 DNA reads as TGTGCCAGCAGCTTGCCAGGGAACTACGAGCAGTACTTC. This encodes CASSLPGNYEQYF.

This clone was found once. The chain uses TRBV5-5 and TRBJ1-4; TRBD1 matches at 9 bases. The CDR3 covers 15 residues. Germline lookup yields CDR1 SGHKS and CDR2 YYEKEE (reference sequence). V shed 4 bases and J 8 bases; nucleotides not matched to a gene: 9. CDR3 in DNA: TGTGCCAGCAGCCCCGTACAGGGGGCCGCAGAAAAACTGTTTTTT. It encodes CASSPVQGAAEKLFF.

This chain links TRBV11-2 with TRBJ1-1, with TRBD1 as a possible D gene (6 bases). V was shortened by 4 bases and J by 5 bases, with 14 bases between the two germline ends. The length of the CDR3 is 14 residues. CDR1 and CDR2 (germline): SGHAT, FQNNGV. The CDR3 region is CASSWGTRGTEAFF. CDR3 bases: TGTGCCAGCAGCTGGGGGACACGGGGTACTGAAGCTTTCTTT.

Concerning this clone itself: The junction shows a germline mismatch at one end, possibly a read error. The chain links TRBV4-1 to TRBJ2-2; a weak D match, TRBD2 (6 bases). The germline V gene encodes CDR1 MGHRA and CDR2 YSYEKL. This CDR3 is built from 16 residues. As DNA, the CDR3 is TGCGCCAGCAGACAAGATTGGGCGGGGAAGGCCGGGGAGCTGTTTTTT. Translation: CASRQDWAGKAGELFF.

The CDR3, as DNA: TGTGCCACCAGTGACCCCACACAAAGACAGAGCAATGAGCAGTTCTTC. Its translation is CATSDPTQRQSNEQFF. The chain joins TRBV24-1 to TRBJ2-1, with D perhaps matching TRBD1 (5 bases). The CDR3 contains 16 residues. The germline gives CDR1 KGHDR, CDR2 SFDVKD. The germline V and J ends were trimmed by 4 bases and 6 bases, with 18 bases remaining between them.

The chain is built from TRBV7-2 and TRBJ2-5, with 8 bases fitting TRBD2. The V segment lost 1 base and the J segment 9 bases; nucleotides outside the gene matches: 7. The CDR3 sequence is 14 residues long. The germline CDR1 and CDR2 sequences are SGHTA and FQGNSA. CDR3 region: CASSLGGPGRAQYF. The CDR3 nucleotides read TGTGCCAGCAGCTTAGGAGGGCCCGGGAGGGCCCAGTACTTC. Full variable domain (outside the CDR3, taken from reference TRBV7-2 and TRBJ2-5): GAGVSQSPSNKVTEKGKDVELRCDPISGHTALYWYRQSLGQGLEFLIYFQGNSAPDKSGLPSDRFSAERTGGSVSTLTIQRTQQEDSAVYLCASSLGGPGRAQYFGPGTRLLVL.

The chain joins TRBV6-6 to TRBJ1-2; 9 bases are shared with TRBD1. This CDR3 region has 14 residues. J lost 7 bases, V lost 0 bases, and 3 bases had no gene match. Germline-derived CDR1 and CDR2 are MNHNY and SVGAGI (reference sequence). CDR3 residues: CASSYSDRGGGYTF. The CDR3 DNA reads TGTGCCAGCAGTTACTCGGACAGGGGAGGTGGCTACACCTTC.

This clone was recorded once. The rearrangement links TRBV15 to TRBJ2-5, with TRBD2 identical over 11 bases. There are 15 residues in the CDR3. CDR1 is LNHNV and CDR2 is YYDKDF in the germline V gene (reference sequence). Losses at the gene ends were 2 bases for V and 4 bases for J; bases not matched to a gene: 3. CDR3 sequence: CATSRKLAGGETQYF. The CDR3 DNA sequence: TGTGCCACCAGCAGAAAGCTAGCGGGGGGAGAGACCCAGTACTTC.

The V and J genes are TRBV7-2 and TRBJ2-1; D is perhaps TRBD1 (6 bases). Germline CDR1 and CDR2: SGHTA and FQGNSA. V was clipped by 4 bases and J by 9 bases, with 10 bases between them. The CDR3 has 12 amino acids. The DNA of the CDR3 is TGTGCCAGCAGCTCACAGGGTATTGAGCAGTTCTTC. Its translation: CASSSQGIEQFF. Together with reference TRBV7-2 and TRBJ2-1, the CDR3 gives the full variable domain: GAGVSQSPSNKVTEKGKDVELRCDPISGHTALYWYRQSLGQGLEFLIYFQGNSAPDKSGLPSDRFSAERTGGSVSTLTIQRTQQEDSAVYLCASSSQGIEQFFGPGTRLTVL.

This clone occurred a few times. The chain couples TRBV28 to TRBJ1-2; D not certain. The germline V gene has CDR1 MDHEN and CDR2 SYDVKM. With 3 bases removed from V and 1 base from J, the gap between germline ends came to 6 bases. This CDR3 has 13 amino acids. The CDR3 is CASSLGVNYGYTF. DNA for the CDR3: TGTGCCAGCAGTTTGGGCGTTAACTATGGCTACACCTTC.

The chain employs TRBV27 and TRBJ1-2; a possible D gene is TRBD1 (6 bases). Trimming took 6 bases from V and 1 from J, leaving 15 bases between them. The V gene's germline CDR1 is MNHEY and CDR2 SMNVEV (reference sequence). The CDR3 covers 15 residues. DNA for the CDR3: TGTGCCAGCAGGGGAAAAGGGGGGGATAACTATGGCTACACCTTC. It codes for CASRGKGGDNYGYTF.

The chain couples TRBV7-6 to TRBJ1-6; D perhaps matches TRBD1 (5 bases). The germline V gene has CDR1 SGHVS and CDR2 FNYEAQ. This CDR3 is 16 amino acids long. Deletions cut 3 bases from V and 9 bases from J, with 18 bases between. The CDR3 sequence: CASSFPGEPPSSPLHF. As DNA, the CDR3 is TGTGCCAGCAGCTTCCCGGGGGAGCCTCCGTCTTCACCCCTCCACTTT.

This clone has just a few counts. The chain employs TRBV6-2 or TRBV6-3 and TRBJ1-2; D is uncertain. Germline V gene data show CDR1 as MNHEY and CDR2 as SVGEGT. V was clipped by 2 bases and J by 6 bases, with 10 bases between them. This CDR3 has 13 residues. CDR3 DNA: TGTGCCAGCAGTTACCACCGGGATGATGGCTACACCTTC. Protein: CASSYHRDDGYTF.

The chain couples TRBV7-9 to TRBJ1-4, with D unresolved. Germline V lookup: CDR1 SEHNR, CDR2 FQNEAQ (reference sequence). V gave up 2 bases and J gave up 4 bases, with 8 bases separating them. The CDR3 has 14 amino acids. The CDR3 sequence is CASSLSDNNEKLFF. The CDR3 bases are TGTGCCAGCAGCTTATCAGATAATAATGAAAAACTGTTTTTT.

This sequence joins TRBV3-1 (or the pseudogene TRBV3-2) and TRBJ1-4; 10 bases are shared with TRBD1. This CDR3 has 12 amino acids. V shed 8 bases and J 8 bases; nucleotides not matched to a gene: 2. Per the germline V gene, CDR1 is LGHDT and CDR2 is YNNKEL (reference sequence). The CDR3 bases are TGTGCCAGCGGGGGACAGGGGGAAAAACTGTTTTTT. This gives the protein CASGGQGEKLFF.

The V call is TRBV10-3, the J call TRBJ1-5; D not resolved. Germline CDR1 and CDR2: ENHRY and SYGVKD. The CDR3 is 13 amino acids. V lost 4 bases to trimming and J lost 3 bases, with 7 bases between them. The CDR3 bases are TGTGCCATCAGTGCCGCGGACAATCAGCCCCAGCATTTT. It codes for CAISAADNQPQHF.